The 19 T cell receptor beta chains listed next were all sequenced from one sample in a study of shared clonotypes between healthy human individuals. Here immunoSEQ multiplex PCR was the method, and the copy in TCRdb shows in-frame clones only, minus some. The repertoire has some 2,000,000 clones, approximately 94% of them found once; the top ten carry 0.1% to 0.15%. Sequencing was carried out using naive CD4+ T cells sorted from blood. Subset meaning: CD45RA+ positively selected. These receptors originate from a man younger than 30 in good health.

The genes are TRBV6-5 and TRBJ1-4; D is perhaps TRBD1 (6 bases). V shed 5 bases and J shed 0 bases, with 10 bases lying between them. CDR3 length: 15 residues. The germline V gene encodes CDR1 MNHEY and CDR2 SVGAGI. Written as DNA, the CDR3 is TGTGCCAGCAGTCCAACAGGGTCAACTAATGAAAAACTGTTTTTT. Amino acid sequence: CASSPTGSTNEKLFF.

The chain has TRBV27 and TRBJ2-7; 8 bases map to TRBD2. J gave up 0 bases and V 8 bases, and 6 bases lay outside the gene matches. CDR3 length: 14 amino acids. Germline V gives CDR1 MNHEY, CDR2 SMNVEV (reference sequence). In DNA, the CDR3 is TGTGCCAGCTACAAGCGGGGGCACTCCTACGAGCAGTACTTC. It codes for CASYKRGHSYEQYF.

The chain links TRBV5-1 to TRBJ2-7; D gene unclear. The V end lost 0 bases, the J end lost 6 bases, and 10 bases lay between the germline ends. CDR3 length: 13 amino acids. In germline, CDR1 is SGHRS, CDR2 YFSETQ. The CDR3 sequence is CASSLVLWGEQYF. The CDR3 DNA is TGCGCCAGCAGCTTGGTTCTGTGGGGCGAGCAGTACTTC.

The chain carries TRBV13 and TRBJ2-1; D is ambiguous. The CDR3 length is 14 residues. The V end lost 8 bases, the J end lost 0 bases, and 11 bases lay between the germline ends. The V gene's germline CDR1 is PRHDT and CDR2 FYEKMQ (reference sequence). CDR3 amino acids: CASSGPPSYNEQFF. DNA of the CDR3: TGTGCCAGCTCCGGACCTCCCTCCTACAATGAGCAGTTCTTC. Supplemented by reference TRBV13 and TRBJ2-1, the full variable domain reads AAGVIQSPRHLIKEKRETATLKCYPIPRHDTVYWYQQGPGQDPQFLISFYEKMQSDKGSIPDRFSAQQFSDYHSELNMSSLELGDSALYFCASSGPPSYNEQFFGPGTRLTVL.

The genes are TRBV7-2 and TRBJ1-2; D possibly corresponds to TRBD1 (6 bases). V shed 3 bases and J shed 8 bases, with 16 bases lying between them. The CDR3 consists of 14 residues. The germline V gene has CDR1 SGHTA and CDR2 FQGNSA. CDR3 sequence: CASSLGGAIQGYTF. The CDR3 DNA sequence: TGTGCCAGCAGCTTGGGGGGCGCGATCCAAGGCTACACCTTC.

The chain employs TRBV6-5 and TRBJ1-5, with no clear D. Germline CDR1 MNHEY, CDR2 SVGAGI. The germline V and J ends were trimmed by 0 bases and 7 bases, with 7 bases remaining between them. The CDR3 runs to 13 residues. The CDR3 is CASSYSMNQPQHF. In nucleotides, the CDR3 is TGTGCCAGCAGTTACTCGATGAACCAGCCCCAGCATTTT.

In this sample, this clone turned up once. V is TRBV10-2 and J is TRBJ1-5; tentatively, D is TRBD1 (5 bases). The germline CDR1 and CDR2 sequences are WSHSY and SAAADI. CDR3 length equals 15 residues. The V end lost 5 bases, the J end lost 4 bases, and 15 bases lay between the germline ends. The CDR3 coding sequence is TGCGCCAGCAGTTCTGCAGGGCCCCCGAATCAGCCCCAGCATTTT. It encodes CASSSAGPPNQPQHF.

The CDR3 DNA reads TGTGCCAGCAGCTTAGTGGTTGGTACGATCAATCAGCCCCAGCATTTT. This encodes CASSLVVGTINQPQHF. The rearrangement uses TRBV7-9 and TRBJ1-5; D gene uncertain. The germline CDR1 and CDR2 sequences are SEHNR and FQNEAQ (reference sequence). The CDR3 is 16 residues long. V shed 1 base and J shed 3 bases, with 13 bases lying between them.

V is TRBV10-3 and J is TRBJ2-6; D may match TRBD1 or TRBD2 (6 bases each). Germline V CDR1 and CDR2: ENHRY, SYGVKD. Trimming left V 8 bases short and J 4 bases short, with 9 bases between. This CDR3 has 13 amino acids. The CDR3 region has the DNA TGTGCCATCGGGGGGCCGGGGGCCAACGTCCTGACTTTC. Residues: CAIGGPGANVLTF.

For the CDR3, the DNA is TGTGCCAGCAGCTTTCAGGGATTTCAAGAGACCCAGTACTTC. Amino acids: CASSFQGFQETQYF. The gene calls are TRBV11-2 and TRBJ2-5; D is perhaps TRBD1 (5 bases). Germline V gene sequence: CDR1 SGHAT, CDR2 FQNNGV. There are 14 residues in the CDR3. V dropped 3 bases and J dropped 2 bases, with 10 bases sitting between them. The full variable domain, completed using reference TRBV11-2 and TRBJ2-5, is EAGVAQSPRYKIIEKRQSVAFWCNPISGHATLYWYQQILGQGPKLLIQFQNNGVVDDSQLPKDRFSAERLKGVDSTLKIQPAKLEDSAVYLCASSFQGFQETQYFGPGTRLLVL.

This rearrangement joins TRBV2 to TRBJ2-3; 8 nucleotides match TRBD2. The CDR3 consists of 15 residues. The V gene end was trimmed by 7 bases and the J gene end by 0 bases; junction bases not matched to a gene: 6. CDR1 is SNHLY and CDR2 is FYNNEI in the germline V gene. CDR3 DNA sequence: TGTGCCAGCAAAGGGTCTAGCGGGAGCACAGATACGCAGTATTTT. Residues: CASKGSSGSTDTQYF.

The gene calls are TRBV5-1 and TRBJ2-3; D may be TRBD1 or TRBD2 (6 bases each). With 3 bases removed from V and 0 bases from J, the gap between germline ends came to 17 bases. The CDR3 totals 17 residues. Germline values: CDR1 SGHRS, CDR2 YFSETQ. In DNA form, the CDR3 reads TGCGCCAGCAGCTCGGGTCACAGGGACTCTAGCACAGATACGCAGTATTTT. Translated: CASSSGHRDSSTDTQYF.

The chain uses TRBV9 and TRBJ2-3, with a tentative D call TRBD2 (5 bases). This CDR3 has 16 residues. V was trimmed by 0 bases and J by 0 bases, leaving 11 bases between them. Germline lookup yields CDR1 SGDLS and CDR2 YYNGEE. The CDR3 sequence: CASSVVSGSSTDTQYF. As DNA, the CDR3 is TGTGCCAGCAGCGTAGTAAGCGGTTCTAGCACAGATACGCAGTATTTT.

V is TRBV9 and J is TRBJ1-1, with TRBD1 matching 10 bases. The CDR3 spans 14 residues. CDR1 SGDLS and CDR2 YYNGEE come from the germline V gene. Germline trimming cut 0 bases from V and 5 bases from J; bases unmatched to any gene: 1. The CDR3 nucleotides read TGTGCCAGCAGCGTAGGGACAGGGGGTACTGAAGCTTTCTTT. Translation gives CASSVGTGGTEAFF.

The DNA of the CDR3 is TGTGCCAGCAGCTTTGGGATCGGGGGTCGAGAGACCCAGTACTTC. Protein sequence: CASSFGIGGRETQYF. V is TRBV11-2 and J is TRBJ2-5; weak D call: TRBD2 (6 bases). The CDR3 sequence is 15 residues long. Germline loops: CDR1 SGHAT, CDR2 FQNNGV. The V and J ends lost 3 bases and 4 bases respectively, with 15 bases between them.

The chain recombines TRBV7-3 with TRBJ2-2, with D hard to call. This CDR3 contains 12 residues. Germline values: CDR1 SGHTA, CDR2 FQGTGA. With 1 base removed from V and 7 bases from J, the gap between germline ends came to 4 bases. CDR3 DNA: TGTGCCAGCAGCTTAAGAGGCGGGGAGCTGTTTTTT. This codes for CASSLRGGELFF.

The chain combines TRBV30 with TRBJ1-1; D unresolved. Trimming left V 3 bases short and J 0 bases short, with 8 bases between. The CDR3 sequence is 13 residues long. The germline gives CDR1 GTSNPN, CDR2 SVGIG (reference sequence). In DNA, the CDR3 is TGTGCCTGGAGGGGCGAGATGAACACTGAAGCTTTCTTT. As protein: CAWRGEMNTEAFF.

V is TRBV19 and J is TRBJ1-5, with D possibly being TRBD1 (6 bases). The CDR3 has 14 amino acids. Germline CDR1 and CDR2: LNHDA and SQIVND (reference sequence). Trimming cost V 6 bases and J 7 bases, with 16 bases left between them. CDR3 residues: CASSLKQGGQPQHF. Written as DNA, the CDR3 is TGTGCCAGTAGCCTTAAACAGGGAGGGCAGCCCCAGCATTTT.

There are a few counts of this clone. The CDR3 region is CASSPDGAFNSPLHF. The CDR3 DNA sequence: TGCGCCAGCAGCCCCGACGGTGCTTTTAATTCACCCCTCCACTTT. This sequence joins TRBV5-1 and TRBJ1-6; no clear D gene. Germline V lookup: CDR1 SGHRS, CDR2 YFSETQ. This CDR3 region has 15 residues. V was pared by 4 bases and J by 6 bases, with 14 bases between. Complete variable domain (other parts from reference TRBV5-1 and TRBJ1-6): KAGVTQTPRYLIKTRGQQVTLSCSPISGHRSVSWYQQTPGQGLQFLFEYFSETQRNKGNFPGRFSGRQFSNSRSEMNVSTLELGDSALYLCASSPDGAFNSPLHFGNGTRLTVT.